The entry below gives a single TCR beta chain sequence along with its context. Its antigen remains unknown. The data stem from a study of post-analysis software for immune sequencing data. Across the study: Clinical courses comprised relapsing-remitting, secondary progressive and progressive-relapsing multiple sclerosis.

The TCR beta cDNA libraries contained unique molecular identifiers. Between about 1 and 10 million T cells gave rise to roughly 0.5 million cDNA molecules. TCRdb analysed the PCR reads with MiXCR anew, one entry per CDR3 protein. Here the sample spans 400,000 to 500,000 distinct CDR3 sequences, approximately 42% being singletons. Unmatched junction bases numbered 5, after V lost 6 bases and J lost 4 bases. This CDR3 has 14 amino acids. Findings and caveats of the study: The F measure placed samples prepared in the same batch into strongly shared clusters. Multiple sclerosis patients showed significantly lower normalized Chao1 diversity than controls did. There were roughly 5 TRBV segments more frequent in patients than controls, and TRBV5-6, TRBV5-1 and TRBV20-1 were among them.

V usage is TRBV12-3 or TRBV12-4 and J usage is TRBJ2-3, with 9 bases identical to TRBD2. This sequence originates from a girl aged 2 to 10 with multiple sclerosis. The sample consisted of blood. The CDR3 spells CASRLAGPADTQYF. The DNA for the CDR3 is TGTGCCAGCAGACTAGCGGGCCCGGCAGATACGCAGTATTTT.